The 3 T cell receptor beta chains presented below share a single source sample, sequenced in a study of shared clonotypes between healthy human individuals. Sequenced by immunoSEQ multiplex PCR; TCRdb stores in-frame clones only, minus some. There are around 690,000 clones in the sample; 90% occur only once, and about 34% lies in the top ten. The sequencing input was memory CD8+ T cells from PBMCs. Subset: CD45RO+ cells pooled with CCR7-negative TemRA cells. The receptors here all came from a man aged 18-30 years in good health. Some clones in this sample may be carry-over from other donors' samples.

The genes are TRBV6-1 and TRBJ1-2; D not resolved. Between the trimmed V and J ends, which lost 0 bases and 8 bases, there was a span of 10 bases. This CDR3 is built from 13 residues. Germline V gene data show CDR1 as MNHNS and CDR2 as SASEGT. The CDR3 loop is CASSEAGSWGYTF. The CDR3, as DNA: TGTGCCAGCAGTGAAGCAGGCAGTTGGGGCTACACCTTC.

The chain recombines TRBV28 with TRBJ2-1; D is possibly TRBD1 (5 bases). V was clipped by 4 bases and J by 8 bases, with 9 bases between them. The germline CDR1 and CDR2 sequences are MDHEN and SYDVKM. The CDR3 runs 12 residues. CDR3 DNA sequence: TGTGCCAGCAGTTCACAGGTATATGAGCAGTTCTTC. Translating gives CASSSQVYEQFF.

The CDR3: CASRTANNEQFF. CDR3 DNA sequence: TGTGCCAGCAGGACGGCGAACAATGAGCAGTTCTTC. V is TRBV13 and J is TRBJ2-1; D is unresolved. The CDR3 sequence is 12 residues long. Germline V gene sequence: CDR1 PRHDT, CDR2 FYEKMQ (reference sequence). Trimming removed 6 bases at V and 5 bases at J, with 8 bases between.